Below are 10 T cell receptor beta chains sequenced from a single sample in a study of cytomegalovirus exposure and HLA in healthy donors. The PCR ran on 60 Vbeta and 13 Jbeta primers. Repertoires were generated with immunoSEQ multiplex PCR, while TCRdb's copy carries only in-frame clones and drops some. The sample consists of more than 100,000 clones, about 60% of them appearing once. The sample taken for sequencing was PBMCs. The receptors here all came from a man aged 35 to 55 in good health and CMV-seropositive.

The chain couples TRBV18 to TRBJ1-2, with TRBD1 identical over 8 bases. The V gene end was trimmed by 2 bases and the J gene end by 4 bases; junction bases not matched to a gene: 9. Germline lookup yields CDR1 KGHSH and CDR2 LQKENI. The CDR3 loop spans 16 amino acids. Here the CDR3 reads CASSPGSGTGGYGYTF. CDR3 DNA: TGTGCCAGCTCACCAGGTTCGGGTACAGGGGGCTATGGCTACACCTTC.

This rearrangement joins TRBV5-4 to TRBJ2-7; tentative D call: TRBD2 (6 bases). V was trimmed by 3 bases and J by 6 bases, leaving 16 bases between them. The germline CDR1 and CDR2 sequences are SGHNT and YYREEE (reference sequence). The CDR3 runs 14 residues. CDR3 sequence: CASSSQGLAGEQYF. Written as DNA, the CDR3 is TGTGCCAGCAGCTCTCAGGGACTTGCGGGCGAGCAGTACTTC. The full variable domain, its missing parts supplied by reference TRBV5-4 and TRBJ2-7, is ETGVTQSPTHLIKTRGQQVTLRCSSQSGHNTVSWYQQALGQGPQFIFQYYREEENGRGNFPPRFSGLQFPNYSSELNVNALELDDSALYLCASSSQGLAGEQYFGPGTRLTVT.

The chain has TRBV29-1 and TRBJ2-7; 9 bases fit TRBD1. J gave up 3 bases and V 3 bases, and 0 bases lay outside the gene matches. Germline V gives CDR1 SQVTM, CDR2 ANQGSEA. This CDR3 spans 12 amino acids. This chain's CDR3 is CSVETGGYEQYF. Written as DNA, the CDR3 is TGCAGCGTTGAGACAGGGGGCTACGAGCAGTACTTC.

The chain uses TRBV30 and TRBJ2-7; 11 positions match TRBD2. Germline V gives CDR1 GTSNPN, CDR2 SVGIG (reference sequence). The V segment lost 8 bases and the J segment 4 bases; nucleotides outside the gene matches: 16. The CDR3 runs 16 residues. The CDR3 region is CARDKSPGLAVYEQYF. The CDR3 nucleotides are TGTGCCCGGGACAAGTCACCGGGACTAGCGGTATACGAGCAGTACTTC.

This clone was counted between two and nine times. The chain links TRBV6-1 to TRBJ2-7; D remains unclear. Per the germline V gene, CDR1 is MNHNS and CDR2 is SASEGT. Trimming pared 6 bases from V and 5 bases from J, leaving 8 bases between. This CDR3 has 11 amino acids. In DNA, the CDR3 is TGTGCCAGCAGCCGAGATAACGAGCAGTACTTC. It is translated as CASSRDNEQYF.

This rearrangement joins TRBV14 to TRBJ2-7; tentatively, D is TRBD2 (6 bases). Trimming pared 4 bases from V and 3 bases from J, leaving 7 bases between. CDR1 is SGHDN and CDR2 is FVKESK in the germline V gene. The CDR3 covers 12 residues. CDR3 protein: CASSPSDYEQYF. CDR3 nucleotides: TGTGCCAGCAGCCCTAGCGACTACGAGCAGTACTTC. Together with reference TRBV14 and TRBJ2-7, the CDR3 gives the full variable domain: EAGVTQFPSHSVIEKGQTVTLRCDPISGHDNLYWYRRVMGKEIKFLLHFVKESKQDESGMPNNRFLAERTGGTYSTLKVQPAELEDSGVYFCASSPSDYEQYFGPGTRLTVT.

The V and J genes are TRBV5-8 and TRBJ1-1, with D possibly matching TRBD1 (6 bases). V lost 0 bases to trimming and J lost 4 bases, with 10 bases between them. Germline values: CDR1 SGHTS, CDR2 YDEGEE. The CDR3 spans 14 residues. CDR3 protein: CASSLGYRATEAFF. CDR3 in DNA: TGTGCCAGCAGCTTGGGTTACAGGGCCACTGAAGCTTTCTTT.

V and J are TRBV7-9 and TRBJ2-7, with 13 bases identical to TRBD2. CDR3 length: 17 amino acids. V lost 0 bases to trimming and J lost 3 bases; unmatched junction nucleotides: 5. CDR1 is SEHNR and CDR2 is FQNEAQ in the germline V gene (reference sequence). The CDR3 protein is CASSLAAGTSGIYEQYF. CDR3 coding DNA: TGTGCCAGCAGCTTAGCGGCCGGGACTAGCGGGATCTACGAGCAGTACTTC.

J is TRBJ2-1 and V is TRBV5-4; D perhaps matches TRBD1 (5 bases). CDR3 length equals 16 residues. With 4 bases removed from V and 7 bases from J, the gap between germline ends came to 21 bases. Per the germline V gene, CDR1 is SGHNT and CDR2 is YYREEE (reference sequence). CDR3 DNA sequence: TGTGCCAGCAGCAAGGGGCACACTTTCACTTTAAATGAGCAGTTCTTC. Translating gives CASSKGHTFTLNEQFF. The full variable domain, in which reference TRBV5-4 and TRBJ2-1 provide the parts outside the CDR3, is ETGVTQSPTHLIKTRGQQVTLRCSSQSGHNTVSWYQQALGQGPQFIFQYYREEENGRGNFPPRFSGLQFPNYSSELNVNALELDDSALYLCASSKGHTFTLNEQFFGPGTRLTVL.

The chain carries TRBV5-4 and TRBJ1-2; 9 bases map to TRBD1. The germline CDR1 and CDR2 sequences are SGHNT and YYREEE (reference sequence). The CDR3 loop spans 15 amino acids. With 1 base clipped from V and 7 bases from J, the junction kept 8 bases outside the gene matches. The CDR3 DNA reads TGTGCCAGCAGCTTGCCTCTACAGGGGGCGGCTGGCTACACCTTC. Translated: CASSLPLQGAAGYTF.